This T cell receptor beta chain was captured by sequencing in a study of blood T cell repertoires in COVID-19. Study-wide background: Samples taken during acute and convalescent COVID-19 were collected in the United States, Italy and Spain. From T cells, B-cell-depleted T cells, or PBMCs came the material, which was cDNA or gDNA.

Per the study methods: Amplification of reference gene primers provided the estimated nucleated cell counts. Repertoires were generated with immunoSEQ multiplex PCR, while TCRdb's copy carries only in-frame clones and drops some. The D gene and trimming were derived from the DNA, and the V and J assignments and clone size from that table. Here the sample spans roughly 250,000 clones, less than 90% being singletons. Seattle patients were enrolled during active infection and followed longitudinally. Germline-derived CDR1 and CDR2 are MNHEY and SMNVEV (reference sequence). The CDR3 consists of 17 residues. V dropped 2 bases and J dropped 7 bases, with 24 bases sitting between them.

The clonotype originates from a woman aged 30 to 39 with COVID-19, enrolled during active disease. The rearrangement links TRBV27 to TRBJ2-7; a possible D gene is TRBD2 (7 bases). Specimen: peripheral blood. The CDR3 here is CASSLPSIGGRLGEQYF. In nucleotides, the CDR3 is TGTGCCAGCAGTTTACCTTCCATCGGGGGGCGCTTAGGGGAGCAGTACTTC.